This T cell receptor beta chain was profiled in a study of identical twins. Study-wide points: A cross-sectional statistical analysis, not follow-up of the same donors, supported the conclusions. Analyses of zero insertions could be partly confounded by invariant MAIT and iNKT cells.

A note on this clonotype: Its antigen is as yet unknown.

Using its own MiXCR run on the 5' RACE reads, TCRdb lists one record per CDR3 protein. The table lists some 250,000 distinct CDR3 sequences, roughly 13% of them singletons. This CDR3 has 15 amino acids. Trimming cost V 2 bases and J 0 bases, with 11 bases left between them. Germline values: CDR1 SNHLY, CDR2 FYNNEI. Each donor was a healthy Caucasian. The same data also contributed to another study, on yellow fever vaccine responses in identical twins. From that report: The T cell response to vaccination in identical twins was reportedly partly convergent and partly personalized.

This TCR derives from a woman between 18 and 29 years old in good health. Input material: memory (CD45RO+) T cells sorted from blood. The gene calls are TRBV2 and TRBJ2-7; D gene uncertain. CDR3 sequence (DNA): TGTGCCAGCAGTGAATTAGGGCAGAGCTCCTACGAGCAGTACTTC. Its translation is CASSELGQSSYEQYF.